A selection of T cell receptor beta chains follows, all from one sample in a study of type 1 regulatory T cells. TCRdb recomputed calls from the reads with MiXCR, one row per CDR3 protein. The sample yields 60,000 to 70,000 distinct CDR3 sequences, about 50% seen once. The antigens for these receptors are not known. Material: cultured non-Tr1 T cells, either the whole culture or a sorted T cell fraction (not recorded which). The receptors were gathered from a human donor in good health. The CDR3 runs from the conserved cysteine through the conserved F or W. Fields, in order: V gene, J gene, D gene, clone size, CDR3 DNA, CDR3 protein. D genes are given only for firm matches. Size tells how often a clone was seen (once, few, many) or the class of an expanded clone, and some rows leave it out.

>TRBV5-1|TRBJ2-5|NA|NA
TGCGCCAGCAAAACGACGGGCCTTCGAGAGGAGACCCAGTACTTC
CASKTTGLREETQYF
>TRBV29-1|TRBJ1-1|TRBD1|medium-sized
TGCAGCGTTAACCGGGACAGGAACACTGAAGCTTTCTTT
CSVNRDRNTEAFF
>TRBV18|TRBJ2-7|NA|NA
TGTGCCAGCTCACTACAGGGTGGCGAGCAGTACTTC
CASSLQGGEQYF
>TRBV4-1|TRBJ1-1|NA|many
TGCGCCAGCAGCCTCGGGGACGGTTGGAACACTGAAGCTTTCTTT
CASSLGDGWNTEAFF
>TRBV20-1|TRBJ2-7|NA|NA
TGCAGTGCCACGGAGGCGGGACAGCGCTACGAGCAGTACTTC
CSATEAGQRYEQYF
>TRBV2|TRBJ1-5|NA|NA
TGTGCCAGCAGGACCGGGACCTATCAGCCCCAGCATTTT
CASRTGTYQPQHF
>TRBV5-1|TRBJ2-2|TRBD2|NA
TGCGCCAGCAGCTCGCGGGGGATCGACACCGGGGAGCTGTTTTTT
CASSSRGIDTGELFF
>TRBV29-1|TRBJ2-1|NA|NA
TGCAGCGGCAGATCAGAGGGGATGAGTAGTGAGCAGTTCTTC
CSGRSEGMSSEQFF
>TRBV5-1|TRBJ1-6|TRBD1|NA
TGCGCCAGCACCGTAGGGGGCTCCTCCTATAATTCACCCCTCCACTTT
CASTVGGSSYNSPLHF
>TRBV20-1|TRBJ2-1|NA|NA
TGCAGTGCTCCCCAAATTAACTCCTACAATGAGCAGTTCTTC
CSAPQINSYNEQFF
>TRBV5-1|TRBJ2-1|TRBD1|NA
TGCGCCAGCCGGGCTCGGGGACAGGGGGCCAATGAGCAGTTCTTC
CASRARGQGANEQFF
>TRBV27|TRBJ1-6|TRBD1|NA
TGTGCCAGCAGTCCCAAGGGACAGTTGAGAAGCTCCTATAATTCACCCCTCCACTTT
CASSPKGQLRSSYNSPLHF
>TRBV20-1|TRBJ1-1|NA|few
TGCAGTATGCTAGGTGCTCGGATTAATGAAGCTTTCTTT
CSMLGARINEAFF
>TRBV7-9|TRBJ1-1|NA|NA
TGTGCCTCAAATTCGGGGTTGAACACTGAAGCTTTCTTT
CASNSGLNTEAFF
>TRBV27|TRBJ1-1|NA|NA
TGTGCCAGCAGTTTATTCCCAAGGGGCGGGAACACTGAAGCTTTCTTT
CASSLFPRGGNTEAFF
>TRBV5-4|TRBJ2-5|TRBD2|NA
TGTGCCAGCAGCTTGCGGCTAGCGGGGGCCGGGGGGACCCAGTACTTC
CASSLRLAGAGGTQYF
>TRBV19|TRBJ2-1|NA|NA
TGTGCCAGTAGTATCGGCAGCCAACCTGGGGCCTACAATGAGCAGTTCTTC
CASSIGSQPGAYNEQFF
>TRBV5-1|TRBJ2-3|NA|NA
TGCGCCAGCAGCTCGGGCCCGCACCCAGATACGCAGTATTTT
CASSSGPHPDTQYF
>TRBV11-1|TRBJ2-3|NA|NA
TGTGCCAGCAGCTTAGCGGCGGCGGAAAGGGGACCAGATACGCAGTATTTT
CASSLAAAERGPDTQYF
>TRBV28|TRBJ2-1|TRBD2|few
TGTGCCAGCAGTTCCCCGACTAGCGGGGATTACAATGAGCAGTTCTTC
CASSSPTSGDYNEQFF
>TRBV11-3|TRBJ2-1|NA|NA
TGTGCCAGCAGAGGTAGGCGGGAATACTACAATGAGCAGTTCTTC
CASRGRREYYNEQFF
>TRBV27|TRBJ2-5|TRBD2|few
TGTGCCAGCAGCCAAGCGCGGGGGGGCCGAACAGAGACCCAGTACTTC
CASSQARGGRTETQYF
>TRBV5-6|TRBJ1-2|TRBD1|NA
TGTGCCAGCAGCTTGGCCGGACGGTCAGGGGGGCCCTACACCTTC
CASSLAGRSGGPYTF
>TRBV12-3/TRBV12-4|TRBJ2-7|NA|NA
TGTGCCAGCAGGGAACGGCGCGAGCAGTACTTC
CASRERREQYF
>TRBV19|TRBJ1-6|NA|few
TGTGCCAGTAGCCAGCAGGGTGATTCACCCCTCCACTTT
CASSQQGDSPLHF
>TRBV29-1|TRBJ1-3|NA|NA
TGCAGCGTTTCGGCCTCTGGAAACACCATATATTTT
CSVSASGNTIYF
>TRBV20-1|TRBJ1-1|NA|NA
TGCAGTGCTCTGACAGTAAACACTGAAGCTTTCTTT
CSALTVNTEAFF
>TRBV18|TRBJ1-1|NA|NA
TGTGCCAGCTCACCAACCAGGGGCACTGAAGCTTTCTTT
CASSPTRGTEAFF
>TRBV7-7|TRBJ2-3|TRBD2|NA
TGTGCTAGCAGCTTAGCGGGACTAGCGGGGAACACAGATACGCAGTATTTT
CASSLAGLAGNTDTQYF
>TRBV6-2/TRBV6-3|TRBJ2-2|NA|NA
TGTGCCAGCAGTTACCGTGTCGGCAACACCGGGGAGCTGTTTTTT
CASSYRVGNTGELFF
>TRBV5-1|TRBJ1-2|NA|few
TGCGCCAGCAGCTTGTCGATAGGTGCTGTCAACTATGGCTACACCTTC
CASSLSIGAVNYGYTF
>TRBV27|TRBJ2-3|NA|NA
TGTGCCAGCAGTTTATTCGAGTCAGGCACAGATACGCAGTATTTT
CASSLFESGTDTQYF
>TRBV5-1|TRBJ2-1|TRBD2|NA
TGCGCCAGCAGCTTGGCCTGGGCTAGCGGGGGGCATGAGCAGTTCTTC
CASSLAWASGGHEQFF
>TRBV28|TRBJ1-2|TRBD1|NA
TGTGCCAGCAGTTTATATATCGAGTCAGGGGGCGAGGACTATGGCTACACCTTC
CASSLYIESGGEDYGYTF
>TRBV20-1|TRBJ1-1|NA|NA
TGCAGTGCTAGAGACGGGAGCCTGCTGGACTTT
CSARDGSLLDF
>TRBV7-2|TRBJ2-2|TRBD1|few
TGTGCCAGCAGCTTAGTTGCAGGGGGAAACACCGGGGAGCTGTTTTTT
CASSLVAGGNTGELFF
>TRBV6-6|TRBJ2-7|TRBD1|NA
TGTGCCAGCACCGTCGACAGGGTGGTTTACGAGCAGTACTTC
CASTVDRVVYEQYF
>TRBV20-1|TRBJ2-7|NA|NA
TGCAGTGCTGGAACCTACGAGCAGTACTTC
CSAGTYEQYF
>TRBV7-9|TRBJ1-1|NA|NA
TGTGCCAGCAGCTTAGAGGTTAACACTGAAGCTTTCTTT
CASSLEVNTEAFF
>TRBV11-2|TRBJ2-6|NA|few
TGTGCCAGCAGCTTAGTGGGGGGGCGAGTTGGGGCCAACGTCCTGACTTTC
CASSLVGGRVGANVLTF
>TRBV12-3/TRBV12-4|TRBJ2-1|TRBD1|NA
TGTGCCAGCAGCAGACAGGGTTGGGGTCAGGATGAGCAGTTCTTC
CASSRQGWGQDEQFF
>TRBV6-5|TRBJ1-2|TRBD1|few
TGTGCCAGCAGAACCGACAGGGCTCGTACCTATGGCTACACCTTC
CASRTDRARTYGYTF
>TRBV2|TRBJ2-5|NA|NA
TGTGCCAGCAAGGGCGGGGACGAGACCCAGTACTTC
CASKGGDETQYF
>TRBV5-1|TRBJ2-3|NA|NA
TGCGCCAGCAGCTTGGTCCTCCGGGGGAGCACAGATACGCAGTATTTT
CASSLVLRGSTDTQYF
>TRBV30|TRBJ1-2|NA|few
TGTGCCTGGAGTGTCCAGCGGCAGGGGATTGAGTATGGCTACACCTTC
CAWSVQRQGIEYGYTF
>TRBV2|TRBJ1-6|NA|few
TGTGCCAGTAGTGCCGGCAGCAGTTCACCCCTCCACTTT
CASSAGSSSPLHF
>TRBV12-3/TRBV12-4|TRBJ1-1|NA|NA
TGTGCCAGCACCCGAGGAGGGAACACTGAAGCTTTCTTT
CASTRGGNTEAFF
>TRBV7-2|TRBJ1-3|NA|NA
TGTGCCAGCAGCCCCCGGGGAGCAGGGCTCTCTGGAAACACCATATATTTT
CASSPRGAGLSGNTIYF
>TRBV27|TRBJ1-5|NA|NA
TGTGCCAGCAGTTTCCACAGGGTGGGTCAGCCCCAGCATTTT
CASSFHRVGQPQHF